The 32 T cell receptor beta chains below all came from one sample that was sequenced in a study of CD8 T cells in Susac syndrome. Random hexamers were used to reverse transcribe an amount of about 0.45 to 1 ug RNA. TCRdb passed the immunoSEQ multiplex PCR reads through MiXCR, listing each CDR3 protein once. The repertoire holds around 130,000 distinct CDR3 sequences, with approximately 90% as singletons. Sequencing input: CD8+ T cells from PBMCs. The origin of the receptors is a human donor with multiple sclerosis.

The rearrangement uses TRBV20-1 and TRBJ2-2; no reliable D call. CDR3 length: 15 amino acids. From germline, CDR1 is DFQATT and CDR2 SNEGSKA (reference sequence). Trimming took off 6 bases at V and 2 bases at J, with 16 bases between the two ends. CDR3 region: CSARPVGGNTGELFF. The CDR3 nucleotides are TGCAGTGCAAGACCCGTGGGTGGAAACACCGGGGAGCTGTTTTTT.

V usage is TRBV18 and J usage is TRBJ1-1; no clear D. Germline V lookup: CDR1 KGHSH, CDR2 LQKENI. The CDR3 covers 17 residues. Deletions cut 2 bases from V and 4 bases from J, with 20 bases between. The CDR3 reads CASSPGPLLRAGTEAFF. CDR3 DNA: TGTGCCAGCTCACCAGGACCCCTATTGAGGGCGGGCACTGAAGCTTTCTTT.

This clonotype showed up just once. CDR3 protein: CSLGTDNYGYTF. In DNA, the CDR3 is TGCAGCTTAGGGACCGATAACTATGGCTACACCTTC. This rearrangement joins TRBV29-1 to TRBJ1-2; D is possibly TRBD1 (5 bases). The V and J ends lost 8 bases and 1 base respectively, with 11 bases between them. This CDR3 spans 12 amino acids. Germline lookup yields CDR1 SQVTM and CDR2 ANQGSEA.

V usage is TRBV20-1 and J usage is TRBJ1-1; D is unresolved. Per germline, CDR1 DFQATT and CDR2 SNEGSKA (reference sequence). V was clipped by 5 bases and J by 1 base, with 11 bases between them. The CDR3 totals 13 residues. Here the CDR3 DNA reads TGCAGTGCTTTACAGTCGGCGAACACTGAAGCTTTCTTT. Translated: CSALQSANTEAFF.

The V call is TRBV3-1, the J call TRBJ1-1; D gene ambiguous. Trimming left V 1 base short and J 4 bases short, with 7 bases between. Germline assignment: CDR1 LGHDT and CDR2 YNNKEL (reference sequence). The CDR3 has 13 residues. CDR3 sequence (DNA): TGTGCCAGCAGCCAAGGGCCGGCCACTGAAGCTTTCTTT. Amino acid sequence: CASSQGPATEAFF. The whole variable domain, filled in from reference TRBV3-1 and TRBJ1-1, reads DTAVSQTPKYLVTQMGNDKSIKCEQNLGHDTMYWYKQDSKKFLKIMFSYNNKELIINETVPNRFSPKSPDKAHLNLHINSLELGDSAVYFCASSQGPATEAFFGQGTRLTVV.

This clonotype was observed a handful of times. The genes are TRBV30 and TRBJ2-7; the D gene is possibly TRBD2 (5 bases). The CDR3 length is 15 residues. Germline loops: CDR1 GTSNPN, CDR2 SVGIG (reference sequence). Trimming removed 0 bases from V and 1 base from J, with 13 bases in between. CDR3 sequence: CAWSVPGRGSYEQYF. The CDR3 coding sequence is TGTGCCTGGAGTGTACCGGGAAGAGGTTCCTACGAGCAGTACTTC. Filled out from reference TRBV30 and TRBJ2-7, the complete variable domain reads SQTIHQWPATLVQPVGSPLSLECTVEGTSNPNLYWYRQAAGRGLQLLFYSVGIGQISSEVPQNLSASRPQDRQFILSSKKLLLSDSGFYLCAWSVPGRGSYEQYFGPGTRLTVT.

J is TRBJ1-1 and V is TRBV30; D unclear. Germline V lookup: CDR1 GTSNPN, CDR2 SVGIG (reference sequence). V lost 3 bases, J lost 3 bases, and 14 bases lay in between. The CDR3 spans 14 residues. The CDR3 DNA reads as TGTGCCTGGAGGTGGGTTGAGGGAGACACTGAAGCTTTCTTT. Its protein product is CAWRWVEGDTEAFF.

CDR3 sequence (DNA): TGTGCCAGCACCACCGGGACCTACAAAGCTTTCTTT. It encodes CASTTGTYKAFF. The V call is TRBV28, the J call TRBJ1-1; a possible D gene is TRBD1 (5 bases). Germline assignment: CDR1 MDHEN and CDR2 SYDVKM. This CDR3 spans 12 amino acids. Deletions cut 7 bases from V and 9 bases from J, with 15 bases between.

The chain employs TRBV29-1 and TRBJ2-1; D may be TRBD1 or TRBD2 (5 bases each). Germline V lookup: CDR1 SQVTM, CDR2 ANQGSEA. V was trimmed by 1 base and J by 3 bases, leaving 10 bases between them. The CDR3 is 14 amino acids. The CDR3 coding sequence is TGCAGCGTTGAAGGGGGCGGGTTCTACAATGAGCAGTTCTTC. As protein: CSVEGGGFYNEQFF.

The chain recombines TRBV13 with TRBJ2-5, with 7 bases that match TRBD2. After removal of 4 bases from V and 4 bases from J, the junction contained 3 bases not matched to a gene. Looked up from germline, CDR1 is PRHDT and CDR2 is FYEKMQ (reference sequence). CDR3 size: 13 residues. CDR3 in DNA: TGTGCCAGCAGCTGGGAGGGTGGAGAGACCCAGTACTTC. Translated: CASSWEGGETQYF. Complete variable domain (other parts from reference TRBV13 and TRBJ2-5): AAGVIQSPRHLIKEKRETATLKCYPIPRHDTVYWYQQGPGQDPQFLISFYEKMQSDKGSIPDRFSAQQFSDYHSELNMSSLELGDSALYFCASSWEGGETQYFGPGTRLLVL.

CDR3 nucleotide sequence: TGTGCCAGCAGCCCTGGGGGGGGACTAATACCCTACGAGCAGTACTTC. Its protein product is CASSPGGGLIPYEQYF. The J gene is TRBJ2-7, the V gene TRBV12-3 or TRBV12-4; 7 bases line up with TRBD2. The CDR3 consists of 16 residues. J was trimmed by 2 bases and V by 6 bases; bases with no gene match: 13.

This chain connects TRBV27 to TRBJ1-5; D is uncertain. Germline CDR1 reads MNHEY; CDR2 reads SMNVEV (reference sequence). V lost 6 bases, J lost 2 bases, and 11 bases lay in between. The CDR3 has 14 amino acids. CDR3 residues: CASSPLGRNQPQHF. In DNA form, the CDR3 reads TGTGCCAGCAGCCCCCTTGGGCGCAATCAGCCCCAGCATTTT.

In this sample, this clonotype turned up once. V and J are TRBV4-1 and TRBJ2-2; unclear D gene. The CDR3 spans 13 residues. Germline V lookup: CDR1 MGHRA, CDR2 YSYEKL. Trimming removed 3 bases from V and 7 bases from J, with 9 bases in between. This CDR3 reads CASSHFDNGELFF. The CDR3, as DNA: TGCGCCAGCAGCCACTTCGACAACGGGGAGCTGTTTTTT.

The chain has TRBV6-5 and TRBJ1-1, with D hard to call. The CDR3 has 13 amino acids. Germline lookup yields CDR1 MNHEY and CDR2 SVGAGI. Trimming took 0 bases from V and 8 from J, leaving 10 bases between them. CDR3 sequence reads: CASSYSKGTEAFF. CDR3 DNA sequence: TGTGCCAGCAGTTACTCGAAGGGCACCGAAGCTTTCTTT.

The chain uses TRBV7-8 and TRBJ2-2, with TRBD2 as a possible D gene (6 bases). V lost 5 bases and J lost 6, with 13 bases in between. The length of the CDR3 is 14 residues. The germline V gene encodes CDR1 SGHVS and CDR2 FQNEAQ. CDR3 region: CASSNLRGAGELFF. In DNA form, the CDR3 reads TGTGCCAGCAGCAACCTCCGCGGGGCCGGGGAGCTGTTTTTT.

The chain couples TRBV27 to TRBJ1-1; possibly TRBD1 for D (5 bases). Trimming shortened V by 5 bases and J by 0 bases, and 22 bases separated the two germline ends. Germline V gene sequence: CDR1 MNHEY, CDR2 SMNVEV (reference sequence). This CDR3 has 18 amino acids. The CDR3 sequence: CASSLRIADITVNTEAFF. The CDR3 nucleotides are TGTGCCAGCAGTCTAAGGATTGCGGACATTACCGTGAACACTGAAGCTTTCTTT.

The chain uses TRBV15 and TRBJ1-1, with TRBD1 as a possible D gene (6 bases). V shed 6 bases and J shed 0 bases, with 11 bases lying between them. CDR1 and CDR2 from the germline V gene are LNHNV and YYDKDF (reference sequence). There are 14 residues in the CDR3. Written as DNA, the CDR3 is TGTGCCACCAGGATAACAGGGTTGAACACTGAAGCTTTCTTT. It encodes CATRITGLNTEAFF.

This chain uses TRBV5-1 with TRBJ1-1; D perhaps matches TRBD1 (5 bases). Deletions cut 6 bases from V and 1 base from J, with 10 bases between. Germline V lookup: CDR1 SGHRS, CDR2 YFSETQ. This CDR3 region has 13 residues. The CDR3: CASKVGTNTEAFF. CDR3 in DNA: TGCGCCAGCAAAGTTGGGACGAACACTGAAGCTTTCTTT.

V gene TRBV9 combines with J gene TRBJ2-2; no definite D call. The germline CDR1 and CDR2 sequences are SGDLS and YYNGEE. V was cut by 5 bases and J by 0 bases, with 14 bases left in between. This CDR3 has 16 amino acids. The CDR3 region has the DNA TGTGCCAGCAGTCTTAGTCGTTTATCGAACACCGGGGAGCTGTTTTTT. The encoded protein is CASSLSRLSNTGELFF. Together with reference TRBV9 and TRBJ2-2, the CDR3 gives the full variable domain: DSGVTQTPKHLITATGQRVTLRCSPRSGDLSVYWYQQSLDQGLQFLIQYYNGEERAKGNILERFSAQQFPDLHSELNLSSLELGDSALYFCASSLSRLSNTGELFFGEGSRLTVL.

The chain recombines TRBV5-5 with TRBJ2-1, with a weak D call TRBD2 (6 bases). CDR1 and CDR2 from the germline V gene are SGHKS and YYEKEE (reference sequence). CDR3 length equals 14 residues. V was shortened by 0 bases and J by 9 bases, with 13 bases between the two germline ends. CDR3 in amino acids: CASSLGHPGGEQFF. The DNA for the CDR3 is TGTGCCAGCAGCTTGGGACACCCCGGGGGTGAGCAGTTCTTC.

The rearrangement links TRBV28 to TRBJ1-1, with a weak D call TRBD1 (5 bases). Trimming shortened V by 7 bases and J by 6 bases, and 15 bases separated the two germline ends. Germline V CDR1 and CDR2: MDHEN, SYDVKM. This CDR3 comprises 13 residues. The CDR3 nucleotides are TGTGCCAGCAAAGATCGCGAGGGGCCTGAAGCTTTCTTT. Encoded protein: CASKDREGPEAFF.

V gene TRBV5-6 combines with J gene TRBJ2-7; TRBD2 aligns across 7 bases. This CDR3 comprises 15 residues. Germline-derived CDR1 and CDR2 are SGHDT and YYEEEE. Trimming removed 4 bases from V and 3 bases from J; junction bases left unmatched: 10. Here the CDR3 DNA reads TGTGCCAGCAGCCCCTCGGCGGGAGTGTTCTACGAGCAGTACTTC. As protein: CASSPSAGVFYEQYF.

The CDR3 nucleotides are TGCGCCAGCAGCTTGGACGGGTCCTCGGTCCACGAGCAGTACTTC. Its translation is CASSLDGSSVHEQYF. The chain uses TRBV5-1 and TRBJ2-7; the D is unclear. The CDR3 has 15 amino acids. CDR1 is SGHRS, CDR2 YFSETQ, per germline. V shed 0 bases and J shed 5 bases, with 15 bases lying between them.

V and J are TRBV2 and TRBJ2-7; D possibly matches TRBD1 or TRBD2 (5 bases each). CDR1 is SNHLY, CDR2 FYNNEI, per germline. V gave up 5 bases and J gave up 6 bases, with 23 bases separating them. The CDR3 runs 16 residues. The CDR3 spells CASSTRQGSGMFEQYF. The CDR3 DNA sequence: TGTGCCAGCAGTACCCGCCAGGGTTCGGGGATGTTCGAGCAGTACTTC. Full variable domain (missing parts from reference TRBV2 and TRBJ2-7): EPEVTQTPSHQVTQMGQEVILRCVPISNHLYFYWYRQILGQKVEFLVSFYNNEISEKSEIFDDQFSVERPDGSNFTLKIRSTKLEDSAMYFCASSTRQGSGMFEQYFGPGTRLTVT.

The CDR3 reads CASNVPSYEQYF. The CDR3 DNA sequence: TGTGCCAGTAACGTCCCCTCCTACGAGCAGTACTTC. The chain couples TRBV6-2 or TRBV6-3 to TRBJ2-7; D remains ambiguous. Per the germline V gene, CDR1 is MNHEY and CDR2 is SVGEGT. The V end lost 9 bases, the J end lost 0 bases, and 9 bases lay between the germline ends. This CDR3 has 12 residues.

The chain carries TRBV15 and TRBJ1-5; D not resolved. Germline-derived CDR1 and CDR2 are LNHNV and YYDKDF (reference sequence). The germline V and J ends were trimmed by 0 bases and 0 bases, with 3 bases remaining between them. The CDR3 is made up of 14 amino acids. The CDR3 DNA reads as TGTGCCACCAGCAGAGATTTTAGCAATCAGCCCCAGCATTTT. Translating it yields CATSRDFSNQPQHF. The whole variable domain, remainder taken from reference TRBV15 and TRBJ1-5, is DAMVIQNPRYQVTQFGKPVTLSCSQTLNHNVMYWYQQKSSQAPKLLFHYYDKDFNNEADTPDNFQSRRPNTSFCFLDIRSPGLGDTAMYLCATSRDFSNQPQHFGDGTRLSIL.

The CDR3 coding sequence is TGCAGCGCCGGCGGGATGAACACTGAAGCTTTCTTT. The encoded protein is CSAGGMNTEAFF. This chain connects TRBV29-1 to TRBJ1-1; D call uncertain. Germline CDR1 reads SQVTM; CDR2 reads ANQGSEA. CDR3 length equals 12 residues. V lost 7 bases, J lost 0 bases, and 9 bases lay in between.

The V gene is TRBV27, the J gene TRBJ1-1; D ambiguous. This CDR3 has 12 residues. Germline V gene data show CDR1 as MNHEY and CDR2 as SMNVEV (reference sequence). V shed 6 bases and J shed 1 base, with 6 bases lying between them. The CDR3 here is CASRTANTEAFF. Written as DNA, the CDR3 is TGTGCCAGCAGAACAGCGAACACTGAAGCTTTCTTT.

As DNA, the CDR3 is TGCAGTGCTAGTACCGGGACAGGCTATGGCTACACCTTC. The encoded protein is CSASTGTGYGYTF. V is TRBV20-1 and J is TRBJ1-2; 8 nucleotides align to TRBD1. The CDR3 runs 13 residues. The V segment lost 3 bases and the J segment 4 bases; nucleotides outside the gene matches: 4. Germline V CDR1 and CDR2: DFQATT, SNEGSKA (reference sequence).

The chain employs TRBV3-1 and TRBJ2-2; weak D call: TRBD1 (5 bases). Trimming removed 5 bases from V and 4 bases from J, with 8 bases in between. Germline V gene lookup returns CDR1 LGHDT and CDR2 YNNKEL (reference sequence). This CDR3 is built from 13 residues. CDR3 DNA: TGTGCCAGCAGCTGGGGCTTCACCGGGGAGCTGTTTTTT. Its protein is CASSWGFTGELFF.

J is TRBJ1-2 and V is TRBV6-5, with a possible D match to TRBD1 (6 bases). The V and J ends lost 0 bases and 6 bases respectively, with 14 bases between them. From germline, CDR1 is MNHEY and CDR2 SVGAGI. The CDR3 spans 15 residues. This CDR3 reads CASSYSDRHTNGYTF. The CDR3 nucleotides are TGTGCCAGCAGTTACTCGGACAGACACACTAATGGCTACACCTTC.

The chain carries TRBV12-3 or TRBV12-4 and TRBJ1-1; TRBD1 matches at 8 bases. The CDR3 consists of 16 residues. J was trimmed by 0 bases and V by 6 bases; bases with no gene match: 9. The CDR3 region is CASRPGTGIMNTEAFF. In nucleotides, the CDR3 is TGTGCCAGCAGACCCGGGACAGGAATTATGAACACTGAAGCTTTCTTT.